This record concerns one T cell receptor (beta chain) sequence. This entry belongs to a study of blood T cells in healthy people across ages. The V gene end was trimmed by 5 bases and the J gene end by 0 bases; junction bases not matched to a gene: 3. This CDR3 has 16 residues. Germline V gene data show CDR1 as KGHDR and CDR2 as SFDVKD. Combining a sample-barcoded 5' primer with a J-beta primer mix, a second PCR ran for about 7 to 11 cycles. TCRdb re-derived calls from the 5' RACE reads in MiXCR, one entry per CDR3 protein. The sample has about 1.6 million distinct CDR3 sequences, 34% seen once. Sequencing used blood. This rearrangement joins TRBV24-1 to TRBJ2-6; 7 bases are a match to TRBD2. The TCR sequence derives from a woman in her thirties in good health. CDR3 sequence: CATSARGDSGANVLTF. The CDR3 DNA reads TGTGCCACCAGTGCCCGGGGGGACTCTGGGGCCAACGTCCTGACTTTC.